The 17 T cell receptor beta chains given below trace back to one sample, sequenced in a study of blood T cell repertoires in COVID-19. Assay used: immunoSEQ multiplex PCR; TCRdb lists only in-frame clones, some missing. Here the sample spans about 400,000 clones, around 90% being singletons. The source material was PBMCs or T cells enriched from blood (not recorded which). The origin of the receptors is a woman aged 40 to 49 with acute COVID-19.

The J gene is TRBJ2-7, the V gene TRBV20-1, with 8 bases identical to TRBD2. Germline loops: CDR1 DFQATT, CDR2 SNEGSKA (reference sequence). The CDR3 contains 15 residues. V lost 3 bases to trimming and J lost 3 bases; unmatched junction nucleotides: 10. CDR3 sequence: CSASPGGIAGYEQYF. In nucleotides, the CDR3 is TGCAGTGCTAGTCCGGGGGGGATAGCGGGCTACGAGCAGTACTTC.

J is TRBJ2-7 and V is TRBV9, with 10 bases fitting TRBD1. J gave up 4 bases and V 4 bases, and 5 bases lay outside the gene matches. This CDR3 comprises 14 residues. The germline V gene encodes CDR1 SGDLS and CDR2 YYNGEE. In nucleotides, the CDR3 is TGTGCCAGCAGCCGCGGGACAGGGGAATACGAGCAGTACTTC. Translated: CASSRGTGEYEQYF.

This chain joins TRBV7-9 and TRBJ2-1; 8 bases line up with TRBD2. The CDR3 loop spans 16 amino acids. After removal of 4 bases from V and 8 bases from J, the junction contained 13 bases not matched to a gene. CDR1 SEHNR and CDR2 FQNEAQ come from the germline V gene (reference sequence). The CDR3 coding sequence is TGTGCCAGCAGCTCGCCTGGCGCGGGGGGTCTCTATGAGCAGTTCTTC. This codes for CASSSPGAGGLYEQFF.

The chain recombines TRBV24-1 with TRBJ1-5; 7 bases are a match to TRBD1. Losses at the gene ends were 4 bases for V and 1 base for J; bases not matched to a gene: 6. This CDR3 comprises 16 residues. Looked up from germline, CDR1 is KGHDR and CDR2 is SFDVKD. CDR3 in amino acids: CATSDGGQTSNQPQHF. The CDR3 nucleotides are TGTGCCACCAGTGACGGGGGACAGACGAGCAATCAGCCCCAGCATTTT.

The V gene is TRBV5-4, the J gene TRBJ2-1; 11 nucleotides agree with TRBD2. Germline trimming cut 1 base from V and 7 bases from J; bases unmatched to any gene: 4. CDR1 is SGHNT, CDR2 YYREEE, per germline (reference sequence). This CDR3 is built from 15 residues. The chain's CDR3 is CASSLSSGGSNEQFF. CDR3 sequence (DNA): TGTGCCAGCAGCTTGTCTAGCGGGGGGTCTAATGAGCAGTTCTTC.

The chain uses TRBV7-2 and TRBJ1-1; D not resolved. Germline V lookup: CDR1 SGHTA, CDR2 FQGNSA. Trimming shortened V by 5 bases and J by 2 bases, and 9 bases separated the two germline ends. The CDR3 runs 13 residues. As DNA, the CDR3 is TGTGCCAGCAGCAATGGGCGCAACACTGAAGCTTTCTTT. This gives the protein CASSNGRNTEAFF.

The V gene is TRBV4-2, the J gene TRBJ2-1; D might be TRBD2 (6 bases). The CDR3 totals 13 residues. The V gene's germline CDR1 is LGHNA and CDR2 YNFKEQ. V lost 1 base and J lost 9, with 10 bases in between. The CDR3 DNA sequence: TGTGCCAGCAGCCAAGGCGGGGCGGGTGAGCAGTTCTTC. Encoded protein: CASSQGGAGEQFF.

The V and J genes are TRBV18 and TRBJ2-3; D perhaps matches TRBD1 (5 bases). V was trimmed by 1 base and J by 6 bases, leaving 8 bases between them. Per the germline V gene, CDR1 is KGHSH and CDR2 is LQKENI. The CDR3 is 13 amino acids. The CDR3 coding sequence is TGTGCCAGCTCACCACGGGGCTCGGATACGCAGTATTTT. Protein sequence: CASSPRGSDTQYF.

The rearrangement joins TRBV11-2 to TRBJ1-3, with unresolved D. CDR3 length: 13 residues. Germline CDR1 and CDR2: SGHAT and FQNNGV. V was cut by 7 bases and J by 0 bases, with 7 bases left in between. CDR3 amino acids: CASNPISGNTIYF. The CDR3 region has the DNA TGTGCCAGCAACCCTATCTCTGGAAACACCATATATTTT.

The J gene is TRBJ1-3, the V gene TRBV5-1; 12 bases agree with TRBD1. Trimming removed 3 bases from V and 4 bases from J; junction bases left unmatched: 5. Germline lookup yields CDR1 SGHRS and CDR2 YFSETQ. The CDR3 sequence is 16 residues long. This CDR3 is CASSSGQGAPGNTIYF. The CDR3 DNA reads TGCGCCAGCAGCTCGGGACAGGGGGCGCCCGGAAACACCATATATTTT.

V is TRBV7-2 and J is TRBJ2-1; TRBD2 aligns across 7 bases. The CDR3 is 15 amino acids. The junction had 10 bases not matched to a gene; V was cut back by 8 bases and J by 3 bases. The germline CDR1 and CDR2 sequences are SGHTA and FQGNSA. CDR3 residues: CASEPSASGYNEQFF. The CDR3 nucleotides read TGTGCCAGCGAACCCTCGGCTAGCGGCTACAATGAGCAGTTCTTC.

CDR3 bases: TGTGCCAGCAGTTTTTCAGGTCAGGGTCCTGAAGCTTTCTTT. Translated, it gives CASSFSGQGPEAFF. The chain couples TRBV28 to TRBJ1-1, with a weak D call TRBD1 (5 bases). V dropped 3 bases and J dropped 6 bases, with 14 bases sitting between them. The CDR3 sequence is 14 residues long. Germline CDR1 reads MDHEN; CDR2 reads SYDVKM.

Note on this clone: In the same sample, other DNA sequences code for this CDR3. Here the CDR3 reads CASSRGQNEKLFF. The CDR3 nucleotides read TGTGCCAGCTCACGGGGACAGAATGAAAAACTGTTTTTT. The chain couples TRBV18 to TRBJ1-4, with TRBD1 matching 7 bases. The V gene end was trimmed by 4 bases and the J gene end by 5 bases; junction bases not matched to a gene: 1. This CDR3 comprises 13 residues. The germline CDR1 and CDR2 sequences are KGHSH and LQKENI.

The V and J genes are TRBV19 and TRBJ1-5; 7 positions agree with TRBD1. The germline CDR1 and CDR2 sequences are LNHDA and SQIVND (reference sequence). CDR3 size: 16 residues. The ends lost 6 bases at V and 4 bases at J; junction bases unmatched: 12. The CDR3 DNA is TGTGCCAGTAGACTTTCATGGACAGGCAGAAATCAGCCCCAGCATTTT. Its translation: CASRLSWTGRNQPQHF.

CDR3 amino acids: CASSSGLVQETQYF. CDR3 coding DNA: TGTGCCAGCAGCTCAGGGTTGGTCCAAGAGACCCAGTACTTC. The chain employs TRBV11-3 and TRBJ2-5; TRBD1 is a possible D gene (5 bases). This CDR3 has 14 residues. V was shortened by 4 bases and J by 1 base, with 10 bases between the two germline ends. Germline V lookup: CDR1 SGHNT, CDR2 YENEEA.

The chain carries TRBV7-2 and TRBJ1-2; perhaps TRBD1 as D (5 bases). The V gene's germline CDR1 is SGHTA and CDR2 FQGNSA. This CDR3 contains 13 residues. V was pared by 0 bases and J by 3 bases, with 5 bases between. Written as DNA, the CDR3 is TGTGCCAGCAGCTTAGCCAGGGACTATGGCTACACCTTC. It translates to CASSLARDYGYTF.

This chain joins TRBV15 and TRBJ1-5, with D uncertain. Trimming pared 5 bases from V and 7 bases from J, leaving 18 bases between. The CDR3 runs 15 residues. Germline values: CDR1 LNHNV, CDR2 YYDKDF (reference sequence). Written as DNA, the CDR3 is TGTGCCACCAGCGTCGGGAACGTTGGGTCCCAGCCCCAGCATTTT. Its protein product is CATSVGNVGSQPQHF. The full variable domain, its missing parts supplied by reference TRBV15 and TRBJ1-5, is DAMVIQNPRYQVTQFGKPVTLSCSQTLNHNVMYWYQQKSSQAPKLLFHYYDKDFNNEADTPDNFQSRRPNTSFCFLDIRSPGLGDTAMYLCATSVGNVGSQPQHFGDGTRLSIL.